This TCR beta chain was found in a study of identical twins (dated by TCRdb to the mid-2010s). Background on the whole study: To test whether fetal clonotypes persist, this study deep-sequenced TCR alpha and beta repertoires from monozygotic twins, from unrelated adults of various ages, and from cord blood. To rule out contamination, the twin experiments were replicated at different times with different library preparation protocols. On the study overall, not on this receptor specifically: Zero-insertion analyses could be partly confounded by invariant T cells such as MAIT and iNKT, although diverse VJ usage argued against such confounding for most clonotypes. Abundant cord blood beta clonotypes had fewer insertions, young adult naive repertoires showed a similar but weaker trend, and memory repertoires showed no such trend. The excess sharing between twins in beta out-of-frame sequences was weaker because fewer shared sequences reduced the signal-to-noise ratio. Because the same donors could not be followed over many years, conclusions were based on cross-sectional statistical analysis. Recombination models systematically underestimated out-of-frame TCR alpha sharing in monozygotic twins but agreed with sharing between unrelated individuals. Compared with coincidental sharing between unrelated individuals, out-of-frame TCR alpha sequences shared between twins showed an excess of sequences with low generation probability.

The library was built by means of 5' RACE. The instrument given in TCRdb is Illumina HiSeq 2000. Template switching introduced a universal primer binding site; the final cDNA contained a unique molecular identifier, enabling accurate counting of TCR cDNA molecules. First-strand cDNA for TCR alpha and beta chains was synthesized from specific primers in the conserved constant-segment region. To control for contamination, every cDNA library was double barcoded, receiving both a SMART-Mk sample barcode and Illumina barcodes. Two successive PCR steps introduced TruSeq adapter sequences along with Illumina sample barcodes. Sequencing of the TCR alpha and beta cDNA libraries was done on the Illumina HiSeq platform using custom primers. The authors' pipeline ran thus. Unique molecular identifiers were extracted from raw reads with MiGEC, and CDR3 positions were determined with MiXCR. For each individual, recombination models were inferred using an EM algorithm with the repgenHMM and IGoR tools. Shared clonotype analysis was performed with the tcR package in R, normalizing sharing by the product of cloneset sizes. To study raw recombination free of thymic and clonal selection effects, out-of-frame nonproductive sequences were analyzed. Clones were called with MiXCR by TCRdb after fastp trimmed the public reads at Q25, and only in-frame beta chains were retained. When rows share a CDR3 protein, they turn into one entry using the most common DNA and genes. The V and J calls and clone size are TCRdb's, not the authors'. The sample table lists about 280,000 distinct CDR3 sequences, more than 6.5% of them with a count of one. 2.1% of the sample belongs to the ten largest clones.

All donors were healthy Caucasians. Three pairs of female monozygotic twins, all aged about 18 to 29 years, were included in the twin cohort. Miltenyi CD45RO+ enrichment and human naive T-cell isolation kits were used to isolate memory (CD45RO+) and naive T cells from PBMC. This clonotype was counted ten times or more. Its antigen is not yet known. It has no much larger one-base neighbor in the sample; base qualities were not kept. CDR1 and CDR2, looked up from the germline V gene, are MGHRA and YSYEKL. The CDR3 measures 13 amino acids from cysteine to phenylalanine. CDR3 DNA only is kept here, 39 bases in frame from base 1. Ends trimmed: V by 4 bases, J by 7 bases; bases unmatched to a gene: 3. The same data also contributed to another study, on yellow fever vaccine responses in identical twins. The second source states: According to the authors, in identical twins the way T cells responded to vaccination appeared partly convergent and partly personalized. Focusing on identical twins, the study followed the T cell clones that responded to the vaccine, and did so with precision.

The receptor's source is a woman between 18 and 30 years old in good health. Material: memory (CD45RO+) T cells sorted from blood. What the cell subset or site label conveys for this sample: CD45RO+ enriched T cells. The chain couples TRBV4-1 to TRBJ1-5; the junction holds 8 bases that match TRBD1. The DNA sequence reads TGCGCCAGCAGCCGACAGGGGTCCCAGCCCCAGCATTTT. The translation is CASSRQGSQPQHF.